This is a list of T cell receptor beta chains from one sample in a study of CD8 T cells in Susac syndrome. From the immunoSEQ multiplex PCR reads, TCRdb called clonotypes with MiXCR, one entry per CDR3 protein. The sample lists approximately 110,000 distinct CDR3 sequences; around 95% were seen once. The sample taken for sequencing was CD4+ T cells from PBMCs. These receptors were collected from a human donor in good health. CDR3s include the opening cysteine and the closing phenylalanine or tryptophan. D genes are given only for firm matches. Clone sizes are given selectively: once, few, many, or a class where the clone is expanded.

J: TRBJ1-3; size: -; D: TRBD1; V: TRBV5-4; length: 14; CDR3: CASSRDRGGDTIYF; DNA: TGTGCCAGCAGCCGGGACAGGGGTGGGGACACCATATATTTT
J: TRBJ1-2; size: few; D: -; V: TRBV12-3/TRBV12-4; length: 13; CDR3: CASSPRGLYGYTF; DNA: TGTGCCAGCAGCCCACGGGGGCTTTACGGCTACACCTTC
J: TRBJ2-7; size: -; D: TRBD2; V: TRBV11-2; length: 22; CDR3: CASSLRSGGTSGSSGASYEQYF; DNA: TGTGCCAGCAGCTTACGATCCGGCGGTACTAGCGGGAGTTCCGGGGCCTCCTACGAGCAGTACTTC
J: TRBJ2-2; size: once; D: TRBD2; V: TRBV9; length: 18; CDR3: CASSESIGTSGRTGELFF; DNA: TGTGCCAGCAGCGAATCGATAGGGACTAGCGGGAGGACCGGGGAGCTGTTTTTT
J: TRBJ2-1; size: -; D: -; V: TRBV3-1; length: 14; CDR3: CASSFRDTYNEQFF; DNA: TGTGCCAGCAGCTTCCGGGACACTTACAATGAGCAGTTCTTC
J: TRBJ2-3; size: -; D: -; V: TRBV5-4; length: 15; CDR3: CASRGGVSVTDTQYF; DNA: TGTGCCAGCAGGGGTGGAGTTTCGGTAACAGATACGCAGTATTTT
J: TRBJ2-7; size: -; D: -; V: TRBV6-2/TRBV6-3; length: 17; CDR3: CASSYRSDGGSFFEQYF; DNA: TGTGCCAGCAGTTATAGGTCCGATGGGGGTTCCTTCTTCGAGCAGTACTTC
J: TRBJ2-3; size: once; D: TRBD2; V: TRBV20-1; length: 16; CDR3: CSAGTSGSHLTDTQYF; DNA: TGCAGTGCCGGGACTAGCGGGAGTCACCTCACAGATACGCAGTATTTT
J: TRBJ1-2; size: -; D: TRBD1; V: TRBV7-9; length: 19; CDR3: CASSLAPPGQGAINYGYTF; DNA: TGTGCCAGCAGCTTAGCACCTCCGGGACAGGGGGCGATTAACTATGGCTACACCTTC
J: TRBJ2-5; size: -; D: -; V: TRBV29-1; length: 15; CDR3: CSVEKSVGAQETQYF; DNA: TGCAGCGTTGAAAAATCGGTGGGGGCCCAAGAGACCCAGTACTTC
J: TRBJ1-1; size: few; D: -; V: TRBV30; length: 13; CDR3: CAWSRGLNTEAFF; DNA: TGTGCCTGGTCAAGGGGTTTGAACACTGAAGCTTTCTTT
J: TRBJ2-7; size: once; D: TRBD1; V: TRBV14; length: 15; CDR3: CASSHTGTGSYEQYF; DNA: TGTGCCAGCAGCCATACCGGGACAGGGTCCTACGAGCAGTACTTC
J: TRBJ2-1; size: few; D: TRBD2; V: TRBV6-1; length: 14; CDR3: CASSPGLAWDEQFF; DNA: TGTGCCAGCAGTCCGGGACTAGCGTGGGATGAGCAGTTCTTC
J: TRBJ1-1; size: -; D: TRBD1; V: TRBV6-5; length: 15; CDR3: CASSRGQRANTEAFF; DNA: TGTGCCAGCAGCCGGGGACAGCGAGCGAACACTGAAGCTTTCTTT
J: TRBJ1-5; size: -; D: -; V: TRBV7-9; length: 18; CDR3: CASSLIPLGARGNQPQHF; DNA: TGTGCCAGCAGCTTAATACCTTTGGGGGCGAGGGGCAATCAGCCCCAGCATTTT
J: TRBJ2-7; size: -; D: -; V: TRBV27; length: 12; CDR3: CASRRGEGEQYF; DNA: TGTGCCAGCAGGAGGGGTGAGGGGGAGCAGTACTTC
J: TRBJ1-1; size: -; D: -; V: TRBV2; length: 14; CDR3: CASSPQKVNTEAFF; DNA: TGTGCCAGCAGCCCCCAGAAGGTGAACACTGAAGCTTTCTTT